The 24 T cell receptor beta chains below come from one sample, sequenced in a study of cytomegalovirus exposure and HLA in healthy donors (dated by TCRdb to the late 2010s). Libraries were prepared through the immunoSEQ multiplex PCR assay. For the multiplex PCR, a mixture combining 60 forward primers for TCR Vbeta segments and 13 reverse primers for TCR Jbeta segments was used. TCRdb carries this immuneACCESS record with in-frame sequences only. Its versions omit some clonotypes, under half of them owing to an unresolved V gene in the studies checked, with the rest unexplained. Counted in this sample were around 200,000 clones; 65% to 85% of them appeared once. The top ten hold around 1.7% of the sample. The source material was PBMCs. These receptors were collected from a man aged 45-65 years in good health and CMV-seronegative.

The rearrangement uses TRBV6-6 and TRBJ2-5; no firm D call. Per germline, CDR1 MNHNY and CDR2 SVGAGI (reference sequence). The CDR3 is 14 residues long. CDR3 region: CAARTRSNQETQYF. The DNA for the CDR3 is TGTGCAGCCCGAACGAGGAGCAACCAAGAGACCCAGTACTTC.

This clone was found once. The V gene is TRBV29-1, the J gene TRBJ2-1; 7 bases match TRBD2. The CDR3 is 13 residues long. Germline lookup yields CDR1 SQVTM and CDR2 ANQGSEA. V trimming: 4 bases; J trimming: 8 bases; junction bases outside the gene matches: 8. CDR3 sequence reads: CSVVREFNYEQFF. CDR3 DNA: TGCAGCGTTGTGCGGGAGTTTAACTATGAGCAGTTCTTC.

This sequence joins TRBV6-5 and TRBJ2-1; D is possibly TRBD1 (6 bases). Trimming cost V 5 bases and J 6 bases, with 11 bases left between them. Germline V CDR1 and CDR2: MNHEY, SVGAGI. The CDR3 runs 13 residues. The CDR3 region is CASSKGQLNEQFF. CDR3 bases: TGTGCCAGCAGTAAGGGACAACTCAATGAGCAGTTCTTC.

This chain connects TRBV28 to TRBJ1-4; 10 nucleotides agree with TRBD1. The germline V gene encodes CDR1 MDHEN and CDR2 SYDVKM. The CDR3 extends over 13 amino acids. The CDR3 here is CAIPGQGNEKLFF. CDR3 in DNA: TGTGCTATTCCGGGACAGGGGAATGAAAAACTGTTTTTT.

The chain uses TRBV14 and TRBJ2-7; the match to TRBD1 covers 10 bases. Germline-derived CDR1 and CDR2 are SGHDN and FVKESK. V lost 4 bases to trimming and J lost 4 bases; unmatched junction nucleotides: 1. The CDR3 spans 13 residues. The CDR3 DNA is TGTGCCAGCAGCCGGACAGGGGGATACGAGCAGTACTTC. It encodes CASSRTGGYEQYF.

The CDR3 region is CASSEMSPGIGTGELFF. The CDR3 coding sequence is TGTGCCAGCAGTGAAATGTCCCCAGGGATAGGCACCGGGGAGCTGTTTTTT. The V call is TRBV6-1, the J call TRBJ2-2; D possibly corresponds to TRBD1 (5 bases). This CDR3 region has 17 residues. In germline, CDR1 is MNHNS, CDR2 SASEGT. The germline V and J ends were trimmed by 2 bases and 4 bases, with 17 bases remaining between them.

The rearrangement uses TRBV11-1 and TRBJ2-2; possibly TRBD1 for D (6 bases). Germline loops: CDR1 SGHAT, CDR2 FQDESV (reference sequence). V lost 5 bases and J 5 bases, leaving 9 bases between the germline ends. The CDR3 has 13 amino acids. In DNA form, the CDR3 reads TGTGCCAGCAGCCTGGACAGAACCGGGGAGCTGTTTTTT. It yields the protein CASSLDRTGELFF.

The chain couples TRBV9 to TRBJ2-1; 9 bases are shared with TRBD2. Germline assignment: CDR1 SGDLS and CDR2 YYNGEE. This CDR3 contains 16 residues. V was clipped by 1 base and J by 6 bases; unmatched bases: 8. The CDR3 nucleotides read TGTGCCAGCAGCGTATCAGCGGGAGGAACTGGCAATGAGCAGTTCTTC. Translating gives CASSVSAGGTGNEQFF. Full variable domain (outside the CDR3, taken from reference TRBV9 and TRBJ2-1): DSGVTQTPKHLITATGQRVTLRCSPRSGDLSVYWYQQSLDQGLQFLIQYYNGEERAKGNILERFSAQQFPDLHSELNLSSLELGDSALYFCASSVSAGGTGNEQFFGPGTRLTVL.

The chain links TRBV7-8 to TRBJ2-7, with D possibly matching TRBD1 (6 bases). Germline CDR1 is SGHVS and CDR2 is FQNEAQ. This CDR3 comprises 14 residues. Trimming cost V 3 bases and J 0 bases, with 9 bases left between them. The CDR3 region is CASSLTGISYEQYF. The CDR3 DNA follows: TGTGCCAGCAGCTTGACAGGTATCTCCTACGAGCAGTACTTC.

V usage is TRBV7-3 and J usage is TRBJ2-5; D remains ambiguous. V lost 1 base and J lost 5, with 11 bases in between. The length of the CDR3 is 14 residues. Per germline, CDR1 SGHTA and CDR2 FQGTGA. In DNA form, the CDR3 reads TGTGCCAGCAGCTTAAAAGCGATCGGGGAGACCCAGTACTTC. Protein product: CASSLKAIGETQYF.

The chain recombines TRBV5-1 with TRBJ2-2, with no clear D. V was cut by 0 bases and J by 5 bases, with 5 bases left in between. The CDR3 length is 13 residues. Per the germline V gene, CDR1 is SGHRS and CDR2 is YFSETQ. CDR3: CASSLDITGELFF. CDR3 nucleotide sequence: TGCGCCAGCAGCTTGGACATTACCGGGGAGCTGTTTTTT.

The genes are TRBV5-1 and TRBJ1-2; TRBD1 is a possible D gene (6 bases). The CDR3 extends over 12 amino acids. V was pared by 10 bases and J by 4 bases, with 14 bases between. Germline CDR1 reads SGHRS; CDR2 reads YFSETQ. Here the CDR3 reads CADRQALYGYTF. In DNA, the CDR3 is TGCGCCGACCGACAGGCCCTCTATGGCTACACCTTC.

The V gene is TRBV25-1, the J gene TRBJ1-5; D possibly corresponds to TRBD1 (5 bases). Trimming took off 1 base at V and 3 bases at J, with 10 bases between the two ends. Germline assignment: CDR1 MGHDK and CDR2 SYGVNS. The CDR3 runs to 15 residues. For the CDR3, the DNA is TGTGCCAGCAGTGAATCGGGGGGGTTCAATCAGCCCCAGCATTTT. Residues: CASSESGGFNQPQHF.

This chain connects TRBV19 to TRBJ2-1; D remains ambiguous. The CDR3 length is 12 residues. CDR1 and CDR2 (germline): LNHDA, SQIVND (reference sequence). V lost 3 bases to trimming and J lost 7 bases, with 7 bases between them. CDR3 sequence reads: CASSMLGNEQFF. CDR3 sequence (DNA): TGTGCCAGTAGTATGCTCGGGAATGAGCAGTTCTTC.

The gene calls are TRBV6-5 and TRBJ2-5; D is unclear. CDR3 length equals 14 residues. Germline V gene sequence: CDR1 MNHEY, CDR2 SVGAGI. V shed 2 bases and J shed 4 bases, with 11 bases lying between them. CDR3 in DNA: TGTGCCAGCAGTTACGTGGGCAGCACAGAGACCCAGTACTTC. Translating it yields CASSYVGSTETQYF.

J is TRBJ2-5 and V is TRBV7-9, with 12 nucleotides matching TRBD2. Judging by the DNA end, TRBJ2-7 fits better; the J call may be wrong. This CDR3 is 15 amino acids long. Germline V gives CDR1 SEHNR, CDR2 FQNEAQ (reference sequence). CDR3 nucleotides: TGTGCCAGCAGCTTAGGACTAGCGGGAGCCGACGAGCAGTACTTC. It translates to CASSLGLAGADEQYF.

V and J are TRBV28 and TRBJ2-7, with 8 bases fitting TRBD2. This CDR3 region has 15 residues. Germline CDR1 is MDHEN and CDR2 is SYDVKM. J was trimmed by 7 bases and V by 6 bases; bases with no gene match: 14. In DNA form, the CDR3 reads TGTGCCAGCAGAAAACTTGACGGGGGGGGAAGAGAGCAGTACTTC. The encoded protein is CASRKLDGGGREQYF.

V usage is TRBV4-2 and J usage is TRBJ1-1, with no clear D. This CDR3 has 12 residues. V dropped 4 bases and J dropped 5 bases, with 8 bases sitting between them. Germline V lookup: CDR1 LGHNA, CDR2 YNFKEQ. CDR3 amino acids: CASSPGNTEAFF. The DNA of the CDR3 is TGTGCCAGCAGCCCCGGGAATACTGAAGCTTTCTTT.

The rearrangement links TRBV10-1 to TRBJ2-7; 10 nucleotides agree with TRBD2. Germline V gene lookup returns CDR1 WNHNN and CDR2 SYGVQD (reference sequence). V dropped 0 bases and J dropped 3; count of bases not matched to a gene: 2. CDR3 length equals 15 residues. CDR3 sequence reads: CASSESTSGNYEQYF. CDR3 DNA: TGCGCCAGCAGTGAGTCTACTAGCGGGAACTACGAGCAGTACTTC.

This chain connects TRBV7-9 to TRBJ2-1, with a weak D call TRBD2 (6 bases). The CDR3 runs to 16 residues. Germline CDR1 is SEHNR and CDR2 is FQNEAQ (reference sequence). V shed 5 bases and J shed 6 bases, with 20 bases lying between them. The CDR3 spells CASSPFKGREVNEQFF. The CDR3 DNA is TGTGCCAGCAGCCCATTTAAAGGTAGGGAGGTCAATGAGCAGTTCTTC.

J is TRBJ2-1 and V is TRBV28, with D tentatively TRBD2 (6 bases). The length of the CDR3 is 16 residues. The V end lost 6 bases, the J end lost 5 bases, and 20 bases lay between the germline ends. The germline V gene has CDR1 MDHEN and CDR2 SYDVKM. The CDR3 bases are TGTGCCAGCAGCTTGGGGGAGGCTGCCTTCAACAATGAGCAGTTCTTC. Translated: CASSLGEAAFNNEQFF.

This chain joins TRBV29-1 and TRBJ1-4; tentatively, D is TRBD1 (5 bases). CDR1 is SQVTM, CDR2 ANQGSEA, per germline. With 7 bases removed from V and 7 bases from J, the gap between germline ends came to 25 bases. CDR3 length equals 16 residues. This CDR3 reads CSGLKRTSGETEKLFF. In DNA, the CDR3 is TGCAGCGGCCTAAAGCGGACAAGCGGGGAAACTGAAAAACTGTTTTTT.

The chain's CDR3 is CASSPRAAGGNSDTQYF. Written as DNA, the CDR3 is TGTGCCAGCAGCCCCAGAGCTGCGGGAGGCAACTCGGATACGCAGTATTTT. The chain links TRBV9 to TRBJ2-3, with 8 positions matching TRBD2. The length of the CDR3 is 17 residues. V trimming: 4 bases; J trimming: 6 bases; junction bases outside the gene matches: 16. Germline V CDR1 and CDR2: SGDLS, YYNGEE.

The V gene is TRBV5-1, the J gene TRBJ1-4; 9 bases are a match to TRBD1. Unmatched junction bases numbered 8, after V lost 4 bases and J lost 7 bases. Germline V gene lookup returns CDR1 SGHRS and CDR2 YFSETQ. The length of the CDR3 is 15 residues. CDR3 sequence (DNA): TGCGCCAGCAGCATACTGGGACAGGGCGGTGAAAAACTGTTTTTT. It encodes CASSILGQGGEKLFF.